Below, 7 T cell receptor beta chains from the same sample are listed, as sequenced in a study of Ad26.COV2.S vaccination and SARS-CoV-2 variants. Treatment denoted: 15 to 20 received Ad26.COV2.S at low or high dose, single or two shots; 5 received placebo; per-sample allocation not given. Day 63 following the first vaccine or placebo injection was when the samples were taken. The data were produced by immunoSEQ multiplex PCR, yet TCRdb's version contains in-frame clones alone and is incomplete. The sample shows some 350,000 clones, roughly 90% of them seen only once. The source was peripheral blood, collected in a trial of Ad26.COV2.S vaccine versus placebo. These TCRs come from a person aged 18-60 years who received the Ad26.COV2.S COVID-19 vaccine or a placebo.

The J gene is TRBJ1-5, the V gene TRBV7-8, with 7 nucleotides matching TRBD1. J lost 5 bases, V lost 6 bases, and 7 bases had no gene match. Germline V gene lookup returns CDR1 SGHVS and CDR2 FQNEAQ. The length of the CDR3 is 14 residues. The CDR3 region is CASRPTGVYQPQHF. The CDR3 DNA follows: TGTGCCAGCAGACCTACAGGGGTGTATCAGCCCCAGCATTTT.

V is TRBV6-2 or TRBV6-3 and J is TRBJ1-2; possibly TRBD1 for D (5 bases). Germline CDR1 and CDR2: MNHEY and SVGEGT. This CDR3 has 12 residues. V shed 6 bases and J shed 7 bases, with 12 bases lying between them. CDR3 sequence (DNA): TGTGCCAGCAGCATGGGGGGTTCTGGCTACACCTTC. It codes for CASSMGGSGYTF.

The rearrangement links TRBV28 to TRBJ1-2; tentatively, D is TRBD1 (5 bases). CDR1 and CDR2 from the germline V gene are MDHEN and SYDVKM. CDR3 size: 16 residues. Trimming pared 6 bases from V and 7 bases from J, leaving 24 bases between. CDR3 bases: TGTGCCAGCAGCGGACTCCTGAGACAGCTCAACGGTGGCTACACCTTC. It yields the protein CASSGLLRQLNGGYTF.

The chain couples TRBV7-9 to TRBJ2-2; a possible D gene is TRBD2 (6 bases). The CDR3 runs to 18 residues. CDR1 is SEHNR, CDR2 FQNEAQ, per germline (reference sequence). Trimming removed 2 bases at V and 0 bases at J, with 16 bases between. The CDR3 coding sequence is TGTGCCAGCAGCTTAAGGCAGACGCGGGACGCGAACACCGGGGAGCTGTTTTTT. Residues: CASSLRQTRDANTGELFF.

The rearrangement links TRBV4-1 to TRBJ2-1, with D uncertain. Germline V lookup: CDR1 MGHRA, CDR2 YSYEKL. The CDR3 spans 13 residues. Trimming took off 3 bases at V and 8 bases at J, with 11 bases between the two ends. CDR3 nucleotide sequence: TGCGCCAGCAGCCATCTCGGGTCCCATGAGCAGTTCTTC. Amino acid sequence: CASSHLGSHEQFF.

CDR3 in amino acids: CASSQGPTGGLDTEAFF. For the CDR3, the DNA is TGCGCCAGCAGCCAAGGGCCCACAGGGGGCCTGGACACTGAAGCTTTCTTT. The genes are TRBV4-3 and TRBJ1-1; 9 nucleotides agree with TRBD1. CDR3 size: 17 residues. Germline V gene lookup returns CDR1 LGHNA and CDR2 YSLEER. V lost 1 base, J lost 3 bases, and 9 bases stayed unmatched.

The chain is built from TRBV15 and TRBJ1-6, with D unclear. Between the trimmed V and J ends, which lost 3 bases and 0 bases, there was a span of 6 bases. The CDR3 totals 15 residues. Looked up from germline, CDR1 is LNHNV and CDR2 is YYDKDF (reference sequence). CDR3 amino acids: CATSSHRSYNSPLHF. The CDR3 bases are TGTGCCACCAGCAGCCACCGCTCCTATAATTCACCCCTCCACTTT.